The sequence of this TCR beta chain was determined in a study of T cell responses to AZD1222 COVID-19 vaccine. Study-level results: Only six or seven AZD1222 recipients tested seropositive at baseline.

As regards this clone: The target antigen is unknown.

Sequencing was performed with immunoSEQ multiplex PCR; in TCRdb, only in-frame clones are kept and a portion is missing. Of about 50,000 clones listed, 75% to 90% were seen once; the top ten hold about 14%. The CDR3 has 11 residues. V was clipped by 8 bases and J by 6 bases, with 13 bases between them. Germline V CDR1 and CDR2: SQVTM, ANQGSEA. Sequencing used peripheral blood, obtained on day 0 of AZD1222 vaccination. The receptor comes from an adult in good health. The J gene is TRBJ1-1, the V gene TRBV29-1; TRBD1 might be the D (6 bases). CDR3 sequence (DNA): TGCAGCACACAACAGGGCGCTGAAGCTTTCTTT. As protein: CSTQQGAEAFF. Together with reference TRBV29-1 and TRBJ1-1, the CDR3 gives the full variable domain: SAVISQKPSRDICQRGTSLTIQCQVDSQVTMMFWYRQQPGQSLTLIATANQGSEATYESGFVIDKFPISRPNLTFSTLTVSNMSPEDSSIYLCSTQQGAEAFFGQGTRLTVV.